These T cell receptor beta chains were read from a single sample in a study of blood T cells in healthy people across ages. MiXCR, run by TCRdb on the 5' RACE reads, gives a single entry per CDR3 protein. The sample holds roughly 1,500,000 distinct CDR3 sequences, about 40% seen once. The sequenced sample consisted of blood. All receptors derive from a woman between 18 and 30 years old in good health. Each CDR3 is given with its conserved first and last residue. A D gene is named only where the DNA matches it firmly. The size of a clone is reported for some rows only, either as once, few or many, or as a class for expanded clones.

clone_size	d_call	v_call	j_call	cdr3_nt	cdr3_aa
few	.	TRBV7-9	TRBJ2-1	TGTGCCAGCAGCCGCGTAGGGGGAAATAGGGAGCAGTTCTTC	CASSRVGGNREQFF
.	TRBD1	TRBV5-1	TRBJ2-2	TGCGCCAGCAGCTGGGGGGACAGGGTGAACACCGGGGAGCTGTTTTTT	CASSWGDRVNTGELFF
.	.	TRBV12-3/TRBV12-4	TRBJ1-1	TGTGCCAGCAGTTTATCGAGATTTGAAGCTTTCTTT	CASSLSRFEAFF
.	TRBD2	TRBV20-1	TRBJ2-1	TGCAGTGCTAGATCCCCCGGCGGACTAGCAAACTCCTACAATGGGCAGTTCTTC	CSARSPGGLANSYNGQFF
few	.	TRBV6-6	TRBJ2-1	TGTGCCAGCAGTGACAGGATAATAAACAATGAGCAGTTCTTC	CASSDRIINNEQFF
few	.	TRBV11-2	TRBJ2-1	TGTGCCAGCAGCTTGGGCGGTAGGGGGGGGCGAAGAATAAATGAGCAGTTCTTC	CASSLGGRGGRRINEQFF
.	.	TRBV11-2	TRBJ2-1	TGTGCCAGCAGCTTACAAGGGGGGATCGGCCACAATGAGCAGTTCTTC	CASSLQGGIGHNEQFF
.	.	TRBV30	TRBJ1-2	TGTGCCTGGAGTAGGGCAGGGCCCTATGGCTACACCTTC	CAWSRAGPYGYTF
many	TRBD2	TRBV14	TRBJ2-1	TGTGCCAGCAGCCGCGCGGGGGGCTACAATGAGCAGTTCTTC	CASSRAGGYNEQFF
few	.	TRBV7-2	TRBJ2-1	TGTGCCAGCAGCCCCTCTACCCGCAATGAGCAGTTCTTC	CASSPSTRNEQFF
few	.	TRBV20-1	TRBJ2-1	TGCAGAATCCGGGAATCGGACTACAATGAGCAGTTCTTC	CRIRESDYNEQFF
.	TRBD1	TRBV7-6	TRBJ2-1	TGTGCCAGCAGCTTAGGTGTACAGGGGGCAAGAAATGAGCAGTTCTTC	CASSLGVQGARNEQFF
.	.	TRBV6-5	TRBJ2-5	TGTGCCAACAGTCTGCGGGAATCCGAGACCCAGTACTTC	CANSLRESETQYF
.	.	TRBV28	TRBJ2-7	TGTGCCACAAAAGACCGGGACAACCCCTACGAGCAGTACTTC	CATKDRDNPYEQYF
few	.	TRBV14	TRBJ2-1	TGTGCCAGCAGCCTTCACGGGGGTGAGCAGTTCTTC	CASSLHGGEQFF
.	.	TRBV5-1	TRBJ2-1	TGCGCCAGCAGCTTGGGGCCGGGACTGACATACAATGAGCAGTTCTTC	CASSLGPGLTYNEQFF
.	.	TRBV6-5	TRBJ1-2	TGTGCCAGCAGTTACGGGGCGCGGGAGGACTACACCTTC	CASSYGAREDYTF
few	TRBD2	TRBV6-1	TRBJ2-3	TGTGCCAGCAGGGAGACCGGGACTAGCGGGAGCACAGATACGCAGTATTTT	CASRETGTSGSTDTQYF
.	.	TRBV4-1	TRBJ2-3	TGCGCCGGGGGGCAGCCGGCAATCACAGATACGCAGTATTTT	CAGGQPAITDTQYF
few	.	TRBV12-3/TRBV12-4	TRBJ1-1	TGTGCCAGCAGTTTAATGTGGGGCACTGAAGCTTTCTTT	CASSLMWGTEAFF
many	.	TRBV20-1	TRBJ2-5	TGCAGTGCTAGCCGTGCGGAGACCCAGTACTTC	CSASRAETQYF
.	TRBD2	TRBV20-1	TRBJ2-1	TGCAGTGCTTTGACTAGCGGGAGTCCCAATGAGAAGTTCTTC	CSALTSGSPNEKFF
few	TRBD2	TRBV20-1	TRBJ2-7	TGCAGTGCTCTGGGACTAGCGGGAGGTCTTCCCTACAATGAGCAGTACTTC	CSALGLAGGLPYNEQYF
.	TRBD1	TRBV20-1	TRBJ1-2	TGCAGTGCTGGACAGGGGGTCGACTATGGCTACACCTTC	CSAGQGVDYGYTF